What follows describes a single TCR beta chain. This clone was counted once. Its antigen is not yet known. No much larger clonotype is one base removed from it; base qualities were not supplied. This record belongs to a study of blood T cell repertoires in COVID-19 (dated by TCRdb to about 2020). Regarding the research as a whole: Samples covering the acute and convalescent phases of COVID-19 were provided by collaborators in the United States, Italy and Spain. Subjects who had been exposed to COVID-19, were actively infected with it, or had recovered from it provided the deeply sampled blood TCRbeta repertoires that made up the dataset. The repertoires were released in a freely available public database meant as a resource for research on the immune response to SARS-CoV-2. The prospective study material was composed of cDNA or gDNA derived from T cells, B-cell-depleted T cells, or PBMCs. The samples were drawn from the first 160 participants of the ongoing ImmuneRACE study and from some 1,300 subjects provided by 6 global collaborators. Where available, HLA class I and class II types were taken from metadata supplied by the sample provider and were not determined by assay-based typing. A de-identified subject ID, COVID-19 status, age in years and sex were almost always included in the sample metadata.

Results and caveats for the whole study, not just this receptor: The quantity of clinical and demographic metadata differed by source and by participant and was supplied without curation.

V is pruned by 4 bases and J by 8 bases, leaving 5 bases of the junction without a gene match. As encoded in the germline V gene, CDR1 is SGHTA while CDR2 is FQGNSA. The CDR3 spans 13 residues, from the cysteine through the phenylalanine. The CDR3 DNA has 39 bases and is translated from base 1. TCRbeta CDR3 regions were amplified from genomic DNA using the immunoSEQ Assay, a bias-controlled multiplex PCR. Regarding the original processing steps: Within the assay, amplification of reference gene primers was used to estimate how many nucleated cells each sample contained. To quantify the absolute abundance of each unique TCRbeta CDR3 rearrangement, sequence reads were collapsed and filtered. For each sample, productive Simpson clonality was calculated by taking the square root of Simpson's diversity index across productive rearrangements. Here the immuneACCESS table is served through TCRdb, limited to in-frame sequences with V and J called. Missing clones are a known gap in these copies; in checked studies unresolved V genes cover under half, and the rest lacks a known reason. V and J calls and clone size are as listed in that table; D and trimming were resolved from the DNA. The sample yields some 100,000 clones; 80% to 95% were counted once. The ten largest make up 5.7% of the sample.

The collaborating institutions used their own protocols to collect whole blood in K2EDTA tubes. For TCRbeta analysis, collaborator samples were shipped as frozen whole blood, as isolated PBMCs, or as DNA extracted from either sample type. Rearrangement joined TRBV7-2 to TRBJ1-2, with 9 middle bases fitting TRBD1. This receptor was identified in an older man with acute or convalescent COVID-19. The sequenced material came from peripheral blood. The CDR3 protein is CASSSDRGQGYTF. The sequenced DNA: TGTGCCAGCAGCTCGGACAGGGGCCAAGGCTACACCTTC.